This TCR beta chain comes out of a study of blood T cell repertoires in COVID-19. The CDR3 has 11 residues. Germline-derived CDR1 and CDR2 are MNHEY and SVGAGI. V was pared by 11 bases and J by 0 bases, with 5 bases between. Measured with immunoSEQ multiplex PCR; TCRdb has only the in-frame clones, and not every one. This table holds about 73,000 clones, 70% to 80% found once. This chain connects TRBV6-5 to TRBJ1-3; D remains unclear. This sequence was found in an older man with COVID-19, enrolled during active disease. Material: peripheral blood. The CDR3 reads CAVASGNTIYF. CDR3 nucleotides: TGTGCCGTGGCCTCTGGAAACACCATATATTTT.